This section outlines one T cell receptor beta chain sequence together with its context. The sample belongs to a study of blood T cell repertoires in COVID-19. Study-wide background: Acute-phase and convalescent COVID-19 samples originated in the United States, Italy and Spain. The analysed material was cDNA or gDNA that came from T cells, B-cell-depleted T cells, or PBMCs.

Authors' processing steps: Amplification of reference gene primers provided the estimated nucleated cell counts. The repertoire was sequenced with immunoSEQ multiplex PCR; TCRdb's copy has only in-frame clones and lacks some. That table furnishes V, J and clone size, whereas the DNA furnished D and trimming. Of some 16,000 clones in the sample, more than 75% were seen once. V lost 5 bases to trimming and J lost 5 bases; unmatched junction nucleotides: 6. CDR3 length: 14 amino acids. Germline CDR1 is SGHVS and CDR2 is FQNEAQ. This clonotype originated in a human donor in a cohort sampled during active COVID-19. Sequencing used peripheral blood. The V call is TRBV7-8, the J call TRBJ2-5; 9 positions match TRBD2. The CDR3 spells CASSGGGGAETQYF. CDR3 coding DNA: TGTGCCAGCAGCGGGGGCGGGGGGGCGGAGACCCAGTACTTC.